The 25 T cell receptor beta chains in this list originate from one sample, sequenced in a study of shared clonotypes between healthy human individuals. Generated by immunoSEQ multiplex PCR, the TCRdb table keeps only in-frame clones and is missing some. The data hold some 2,500,000 clones, with around 92% observed a single time. Sequences were obtained from naive CD4+ T cells from PBMCs. Described subset: CD45RA+ positively selected. These receptors came from a man younger than 35 in good health. Some clones in this sample may be carry-over from other donors' samples.

About this clone: Other DNA sequences in this specimen translate into the identical CDR3. The chain links TRBV11-2 to TRBJ2-1; 9 positions match TRBD2. J gave up 4 bases and V 4 bases, and 5 bases lay outside the gene matches. This CDR3 contains 15 residues. CDR1 and CDR2 from the germline V gene are SGHAT and FQNNGV. CDR3 nucleotides: TGTGCCAGCAGCTCCTTAGCGGGAGATTACAATGAGCAGTTCTTC. Translation: CASSSLAGDYNEQFF.

The chain is built from TRBV27 and TRBJ2-7, with 11 bases identical to TRBD1. CDR3 length: 15 amino acids. CDR1 and CDR2 from the germline V gene are MNHEY and SMNVEV (reference sequence). Trimming at V came to 5 bases and at J to 3 bases, leaving 6 bases not matched to a gene. CDR3 DNA: TGTGCCAGCAGTGGACCGGGACAGGGGGTCTACGAGCAGTACTTC. Amino acids: CASSGPGQGVYEQYF.

This chain uses TRBV10-3 with TRBJ1-4, with TRBD1 matching 8 bases. Trimming at V came to 6 bases and at J to 1 base, leaving 4 bases not matched to a gene. CDR1 is ENHRY, CDR2 SYGVKD, per germline. The CDR3 sequence is 15 residues long. For the CDR3, the DNA is TGTGCCATCAGAGGAACAGGGGGAACTAATGAAAAACTGTTTTTT. It yields the protein CAIRGTGGTNEKLFF.

The chain combines TRBV29-1 with TRBJ2-2; D might be TRBD1 (6 bases). Germline V lookup: CDR1 SQVTM, CDR2 ANQGSEA. The CDR3 sequence is 13 residues long. V was clipped by 7 bases and J by 8 bases, with 17 bases between them. CDR3 sequence: CSGTALAGGELFF. The DNA for the CDR3 is TGCAGCGGGACAGCCCTTGCCGGTGGGGAGCTGTTTTTT.

The rearrangement uses TRBV6-6 and TRBJ2-7, with D unclear. This CDR3 contains 12 residues. CDR1 is MNHNY, CDR2 SVGAGI, per germline (reference sequence). The V gene lost 6 bases and the J gene lost 3 bases, with 9 bases spanning the gap. For the CDR3, the DNA is TGTGCCAGCAGGCCTACCGGCTACGAGCAGTACTTC. Translating it yields CASRPTGYEQYF.

The rearrangement uses TRBV15 and TRBJ1-5; tentative D call: TRBD1 (5 bases). Per the germline V gene, CDR1 is LNHNV and CDR2 is YYDKDF (reference sequence). The CDR3 contains 16 residues. Trimming left V 0 bases short and J 4 bases short, with 13 bases between. Written as DNA, the CDR3 is TGTGCCACCAGCAGAGATCCGGTGGAGGGGAATCAGCCCCAGCATTTT. It codes for CATSRDPVEGNQPQHF.

The V and J genes are TRBV28 and TRBJ2-3; D unresolved. The CDR3 covers 14 residues. V gave up 1 base and J gave up 2 bases, with 7 bases separating them. Germline V gene data show CDR1 as MDHEN and CDR2 as SYDVKM. The CDR3 reads CASSLSKDTDTQYF. CDR3 DNA sequence: TGTGCCAGCAGTTTATCGAAGGACACAGATACGCAGTATTTT.

The V gene is TRBV30, the J gene TRBJ1-1, with D perhaps TRBD1 (5 bases). CDR3 length: 12 residues. Trimming shortened V by 7 bases and J by 4 bases, and 13 bases separated the two germline ends. Germline CDR1 GTSNPN, CDR2 SVGIG (reference sequence). The CDR3 coding sequence is TGTGCCTACTCCCATGGGGGCACTGAAGCTTTCTTT. Translated: CAYSHGGTEAFF.

The chain recombines TRBV19 with TRBJ2-7; D is perhaps TRBD2 (5 bases). The CDR3 runs to 15 residues. V was pared by 6 bases and J by 4 bases, with 19 bases between. Germline loops: CDR1 LNHDA, CDR2 SQIVND (reference sequence). The CDR3 DNA follows: TGTGCCAGTAGCCGGGCAGGACGGGAAGGTTACGAGCAGTACTTC. This gives the protein CASSRAGREGYEQYF.

The V gene is TRBV5-1, the J gene TRBJ1-4; TRBD1 might be the D (5 bases). The CDR3 is 15 amino acids. Trimming removed 0 bases at V and 4 bases at J, with 10 bases between. From germline, CDR1 is SGHRS and CDR2 YFSETQ. CDR3 in amino acids: CASSLVQGRNEKLFF. CDR3 coding DNA: TGCGCCAGCAGCTTGGTGCAGGGCCGTAATGAAAAACTGTTTTTT.

CDR3 loop: CASSPIRDSRGEQFF. Here the CDR3 DNA reads TGTGCCAGCAGCCCCATCCGGGACTCCCGGGGTGAGCAGTTCTTC. V is TRBV11-2 and J is TRBJ2-1; TRBD2 might be the D (6 bases). The CDR3 runs to 15 residues. V was cut by 5 bases and J by 9 bases, with 20 bases left in between. Germline CDR1 reads SGHAT; CDR2 reads FQNNGV. Variable domain in full (rest from reference TRBV11-2 and TRBJ2-1): EAGVAQSPRYKIIEKRQSVAFWCNPISGHATLYWYQQILGQGPKLLIQFQNNGVVDDSQLPKDRFSAERLKGVDSTLKIQPAKLEDSAVYLCASSPIRDSRGEQFFGPGTRLTVL.

This clone was seen once. The gene calls are TRBV7-3 and TRBJ2-1, with D unresolved. V was trimmed by 5 bases and J by 6 bases, leaving 17 bases between them. The CDR3 spans 15 residues. In germline, CDR1 is SGHTA, CDR2 FQGTGA. CDR3 DNA: TGTGCCAGCAGCCTCACCCCAAACCCTAGCAATGAGCAGTTCTTC. This encodes CASSLTPNPSNEQFF.

The V call is TRBV5-6, the J call TRBJ2-3; either TRBD1 or TRBD2 may supply D (6 bases each). The CDR3 is 14 amino acids. Germline V CDR1 and CDR2: SGHDT, YYEEEE. V lost 4 bases, J lost 6 bases, and 15 bases lay in between. This CDR3 reads CASSPGGGLDTQYF. The CDR3 DNA sequence: TGTGCCAGCAGCCCCGGAGGGGGGCTGGATACGCAGTATTTT.

J is TRBJ2-3 and V is TRBV6-6; D gene uncertain. This CDR3 region has 12 residues. Germline lookup yields CDR1 MNHNY and CDR2 SVGAGI (reference sequence). Trimming cost V 8 bases and J 4 bases, with 10 bases left between them. CDR3 DNA sequence: TGTGCCAGCCGCACTCCCCCAGATACGCAGTATTTT. This gives the protein CASRTPPDTQYF.

The genes are TRBV10-3 and TRBJ1-1; D is unclear. Trimming shortened V by 4 bases and J by 10 bases, and 16 bases separated the two germline ends. Germline assignment: CDR1 ENHRY and CDR2 SYGVKD. The length of the CDR3 is 13 residues. This CDR3 is CAISGGSAVGAFF. Written as DNA, the CDR3 is TGTGCCATCAGTGGAGGGTCGGCGGTTGGAGCTTTCTTT.

This clone has only one observation. The chain couples TRBV7-3 to TRBJ2-1; the match to TRBD1 covers 7 bases. The germline V gene encodes CDR1 SGHTA and CDR2 FQGTGA. This CDR3 spans 18 amino acids. The V segment lost 5 bases and the J segment 0 bases; nucleotides outside the gene matches: 13. The CDR3 DNA is TGTGCCAGCAGCAGACGAGAGGGCAGGGGGAGCTCCTACAATGAGCAGTTCTTC. Translating gives CASSRREGRGSSYNEQFF. Full variable domain (remainder filled in from reference TRBV7-3 and TRBJ2-1): GAGVSQTPSNKVTEKGKYVELRCDPISGHTALYWYRQSLGQGPEFLIYFQGTGAADDSGLPNDRFFAVRPEGSVSTLKIQRTERGDSAVYLCASSRREGRGSSYNEQFFGPGTRLTVL.

CDR3 region: CASSWASGYTGELFF. CDR3 bases: TGTGCCAGCAGTTGGGCTAGCGGCTACACCGGGGAGCTGTTTTTT. The V gene is TRBV6-6, the J gene TRBJ2-2; 7 bases map to TRBD2. Germline trimming cut 4 bases from V and 3 bases from J; bases unmatched to any gene: 5. The CDR3 contains 15 residues. CDR1 is MNHNY and CDR2 is SVGAGI in the germline V gene (reference sequence).

The sample holds one count of this clone. The J gene is TRBJ2-4, the V gene TRBV5-1, with a weak D call TRBD1 (5 bases). In germline, CDR1 is SGHRS, CDR2 YFSETQ. V was shortened by 2 bases and J by 0 bases, with 6 bases between the two germline ends. CDR3 length: 14 amino acids. The CDR3 loop is CASSFDRAKNIQYF. Written as DNA, the CDR3 is TGCGCCAGCAGCTTCGACAGAGCCAAAAACATTCAGTACTTC.

This rearrangement joins TRBV5-1 to TRBJ2-5, with 7 nucleotides matching TRBD2. J lost 1 base, V lost 7 bases, and 13 bases had no gene match. Per germline, CDR1 SGHRS and CDR2 YFSETQ. The CDR3 has 16 amino acids. The CDR3 region is CASVYGSGLSQETQYF. DNA of the CDR3: TGCGCCAGCGTCTATGGATCGGGACTAAGCCAAGAGACCCAGTACTTC.

The chain joins TRBV5-1 to TRBJ2-3; D gene unclear. The ends were cut back, 0 bases at V and 0 bases at J, with 11 bases in the middle. CDR3 size: 16 residues. Germline V lookup: CDR1 SGHRS, CDR2 YFSETQ. This CDR3 is CASSLAVLGSTDTQYF. The DNA for the CDR3 is TGCGCCAGCAGCTTGGCGGTCCTAGGTAGCACAGATACGCAGTATTTT.

The chain recombines TRBV6-5 with TRBJ2-3; 7 bases line up with TRBD2. The J segment lost 1 base and the V segment lost 6 bases, leaving 7 bases of the junction unmatched. Germline V gene lookup returns CDR1 MNHEY and CDR2 SVGAGI. CDR3 length equals 15 residues. In nucleotides, the CDR3 is TGTGCCAGCAGGGATAGCGGGTTCGGCACAGATACGCAGTATTTT. This encodes CASRDSGFGTDTQYF.

V gene TRBV27 combines with J gene TRBJ2-7; 9 nucleotides match TRBD2. V was pared by 5 bases and J by 2 bases, with 13 bases of the junction left unmatched. The length of the CDR3 is 17 residues. CDR1 is MNHEY and CDR2 is SMNVEV in the germline V gene (reference sequence). The CDR3 DNA reads TGTGCCAGCAGTCGTTTGAAACTAGCGGGTCTCCCCTACGAGCAGTACTTC. This sequence encodes CASSRLKLAGLPYEQYF.

The chain combines TRBV27 with TRBJ1-2, with TRBD1 matching over 12 bases. In germline, CDR1 is MNHEY, CDR2 SMNVEV (reference sequence). The trim removed 7 bases at V and 4 bases at J, leaving 10 bases unmatched. The CDR3 consists of 16 residues. CDR3 loop: CASKAFGTGGVYGYTF. The CDR3 DNA follows: TGTGCCAGCAAGGCTTTCGGGACAGGGGGCGTCTATGGCTACACCTTC.

The chain links TRBV28 to TRBJ2-5; possible D gene TRBD2, 6 bases. This CDR3 region has 15 residues. Germline CDR1 MDHEN, CDR2 SYDVKM. The V end was cut by 0 bases, the J end by 5 bases, with 13 bases between. The CDR3 DNA reads as TGTGCCAGCAGTTTATGGAGGACTGCGGGGGAGACCCAGTACTTC. The encoded protein is CASSLWRTAGETQYF.

The chain carries TRBV7-3 and TRBJ2-3; perhaps TRBD1 as D (6 bases). CDR1 and CDR2 (germline): SGHTA, FQGTGA. V was trimmed by 2 bases and J by 2 bases, leaving 8 bases between them. CDR3 length: 14 amino acids. CDR3 amino acids: CASSLQGITDTQYF. The DNA of the CDR3 is TGTGCCAGCAGCTTACAGGGGATCACAGATACGCAGTATTTT.